What follows is one T cell receptor beta chain and its context. This clone's antigen is unknown. Base qualities are missing; no much larger clone stands one base away. These data come from a study of blood T cell repertoires in COVID-19 (TCRdb year 2020). With respect to the entire study: Collaborator samples came from the United States, Italy and Spain and covered acute and convalescent phases of COVID-19. A de-identified subject ID, COVID-19 status, age in years and sex were almost always included in the sample metadata. The material from the prospective study consisted of cDNA or gDNA derived from T cells, B-cell-depleted T cells, or PBMCs. The samples were drawn from the first 160 participants of the ongoing ImmuneRACE study and from 1,254 subjects provided by 6 global collaborators. The repertoires were released in a freely available public database intended as a resource for research on the immune response to SARS-CoV-2. Where available, HLA class I and class II types were taken from metadata supplied by the sample provider and were not determined by assay-based typing. Deeply sampled blood TCRbeta repertoires from subjects exposed to, actively infected with, or recovered from COVID-19 were included in the dataset. What the work shows at the level of the full study, not this receptor alone: Clinical and demographic metadata were provided uncurated, with the amount varying by source and participant.

Participants in the prospective study were enrolled through a virtual design, were aged about 18 to 90 years, and lived in about 25 United States geographic areas. In the prospective study, participants were assigned to cohorts based on the clinical history participants reported in a screening survey and a study questionnaire. In the prospective study, whole blood, serum and a nasopharyngeal or oropharyngeal swab were collected from each participant by mobile phlebotomists. Additional blood draws and questionnaires over a 2-month period could optionally be provided by prospective study participants. Before DNA extraction, prospective study blood samples were shipped either frozen or at room temperature. The immunoSEQ Assay, a bias-controlled multiplex PCR, was used to amplify TCRbeta CDR3 regions from genomic DNA. Turning to the authors' computational methods: Within the assay, amplification of reference gene primers was used to estimate how many nucleated cells each sample contained. Sequence reads were collapsed and filtered to measure the absolute abundance of every unique TCRbeta CDR3 rearrangement. For each sample, productive Simpson clonality was calculated by taking the square root of Simpson's diversity index across productive rearrangements. Here the immuneACCESS table is served through TCRdb, limited to in-frame sequences with V and J called. Missing clones are a known gap in these copies; in checked studies unresolved V genes cover under half, and the rest lacks a known reason. V and J calls plus clone size are reproduced from that table; the DNA served to infer D and trimming. Across this sample there are 200,000 to 300,000 clones, with about 91% seen only once. The ten most abundant clones make up 2% to 3% of the sample.

Input material: PBMCs or T cells enriched from blood (not recorded which). The clonotype comes from a woman aged 25 to 39 with acute COVID-19.

The nucleotides are TGTGCCAGCAGCTTAAGGACAGGGGCAACCATCCAAGCTTTCTTT. It translates to CASSLRTGATIQAFF. The rearranged segments are TRBV7-9 and TRBJ1-1, and 9 junction bases match TRBD1. Its CDR3 holds 15 amino acids, cysteine through phenylalanine. Only the CDR3 region is kept as DNA, spanning 45 bases read in frame from base 1. The germline V gene (reference sequence) provides CDR1 SEHNR and CDR2 FQNEAQ. V ends up 2 bases short and J 9 bases short, with an unmatched junction base count of 10.